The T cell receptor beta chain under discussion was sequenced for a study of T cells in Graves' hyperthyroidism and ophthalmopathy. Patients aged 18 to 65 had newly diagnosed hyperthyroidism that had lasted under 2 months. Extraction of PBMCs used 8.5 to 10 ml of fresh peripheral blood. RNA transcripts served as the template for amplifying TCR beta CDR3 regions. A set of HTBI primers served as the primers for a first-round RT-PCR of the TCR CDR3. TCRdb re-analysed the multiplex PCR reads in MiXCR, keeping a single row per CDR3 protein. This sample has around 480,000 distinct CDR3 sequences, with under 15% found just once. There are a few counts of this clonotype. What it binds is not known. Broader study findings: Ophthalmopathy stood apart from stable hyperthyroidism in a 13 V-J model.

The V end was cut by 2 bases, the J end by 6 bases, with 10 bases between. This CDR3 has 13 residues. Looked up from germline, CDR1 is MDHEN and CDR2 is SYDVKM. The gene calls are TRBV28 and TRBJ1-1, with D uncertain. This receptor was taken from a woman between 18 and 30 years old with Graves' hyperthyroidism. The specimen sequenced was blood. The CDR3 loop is CASSLIGESEAFF. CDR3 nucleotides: TGTGCCAGCAGTTTAATTGGTGAGTCTGAAGCTTTCTTT.